Below, one T cell receptor (beta chain) is given with its context. The antigen is not known. In the PCR, 60 Vbeta and 13 Jbeta primers were used. Assay used: immunoSEQ multiplex PCR; TCRdb lists only in-frame clones, some missing. The table shows 95,000 to 150,000 clones, with over 60% occurring only once. The CDR3 is 15 residues long. Trimming removed 2 bases at V and 9 bases at J, with 20 bases between. Germline-derived CDR1 and CDR2 are SGHTS and YDEGEE. The data are from a study of cytomegalovirus exposure and HLA in healthy donors. Study summary: There were about 85 million unique TCRs (from HLA-typed donors) in an early data release. Study-level points and caveats: By a later analysis, the bulk of CMV-associated TCR beta chains appeared HLA-restricted. The study listed roughly 160 cytomegalovirus-associated TCR beta chains. A later analysis linked a missense DCLRE1C variant to TCR beta V- and J-gene trimming.

Source material: PBMCs. The rearrangement uses TRBV5-8 and TRBJ2-5; TRBD1 is a possible D gene (6 bases). The clonotype was recovered from a man in his late teens or twenties in good health and CMV-seronegative. The CDR3 DNA sequence: TGTGCCAGCAGCTTCAGGGGCCAAGGTCGTTTGTCCCAGTACTTC. This sequence encodes CASSFRGQGRLSQYF.